The 32 T cell receptor beta chains below come from one sample, sequenced in a study of T-cell reconstitution after alpha-beta-depleted transplantation in children. This sample's TCRbeta library carried unique molecular identifier barcodes. Each CDR3 protein is one row after TCRdb ran MiXCR on the PCR reads. The repertoire holds around 700,000 distinct CDR3 sequences, with less than 15% as singletons. The material was PBMCs, obtained before TCRalphabeta/CD19-depleted stem cell transplant. The receptors here all came from a girl aged 2-9 years with congenital amegakaryocytic thrombocytopenia, due to receive a stem cell transplant.

Ten or more counts support this clonotype. This sequence joins TRBV10-3 and TRBJ2-7, with TRBD1 matching over 9 bases. V lost 6 bases to trimming and J lost 6 bases; unmatched junction nucleotides: 9. The germline gives CDR1 ENHRY, CDR2 SYGVKD. The CDR3 loop spans 14 amino acids. CDR3 sequence: CAISGRDRVSEQYF. The DNA of the CDR3 is TGTGCCATCAGCGGCCGGGACAGGGTCTCCGAGCAGTACTTC.

The V and J genes are TRBV7-2 and TRBJ1-5; no clear D. The germline CDR1 and CDR2 sequences are SGHTA and FQGNSA. The ends were cut back, 1 base at V and 5 bases at J, with 9 bases in the middle. CDR3 length equals 14 residues. CDR3 in DNA: TGTGCCAGCAGCTTAGTAGGGAGAGATCAGCCCCAGCATTTT. This translates into CASSLVGRDQPQHF. The full variable domain, with the rest looked up from reference TRBV7-2 and TRBJ1-5, is GAGVSQSPSNKVTEKGKDVELRCDPISGHTALYWYRQSLGQGLEFLIYFQGNSAPDKSGLPSDRFSAERTGGSVSTLTIQRTQQEDSAVYLCASSLVGRDQPQHFGDGTRLSIL.

This chain connects TRBV20-1 to TRBJ2-7, with 7 bases identical to TRBD2. The CDR3 has 16 residues. CDR1 is DFQATT, CDR2 SNEGSKA, per germline (reference sequence). The trim removed 1 base at V and 1 base at J, leaving 10 bases unmatched. CDR3 loop: CSARGTGAGESYEQYF. The CDR3 DNA reads TGCAGTGCTAGAGGCACTGGCGCGGGAGAGTCCTACGAGCAGTACTTC.

This CDR3 is CASSLVPPLGTGELFF. The CDR3 nucleotides are TGTGCCAGCAGCTTAGTTCCACCCCTTGGCACCGGGGAGCTGTTTTTT. The chain has TRBV7-2 and TRBJ2-2; D is unresolved. V was clipped by 1 base and J by 4 bases, with 13 bases between them. The CDR3 is 16 residues long. The V gene's germline CDR1 is SGHTA and CDR2 FQGNSA.

This clonotype occurred a few times. The junction and the germline gene differ at one end; a read error may be behind it. The J gene is TRBJ2-7, the V gene TRBV4-1; D uncertain. CDR1 is MGHRA, CDR2 YSYEKL, per germline. The CDR3 has 8 residues. The CDR3 DNA reads as TGCGCCAGCAGCCAAGGGCTATTC. Residues: CASSQGLF.

This clonotype has ten or more counts. CDR3 protein: CSAFRLAGGPEQYF. The CDR3 DNA follows: TGCAGTGCATTCCGACTAGCGGGAGGGCCTGAGCAGTACTTC. The chain combines TRBV20-1 with TRBJ2-7; 14 bases line up with TRBD2. Trimming at V came to 6 bases and at J to 7 bases, leaving 8 bases not matched to a gene. The CDR3 covers 14 residues. The germline CDR1 and CDR2 sequences are DFQATT and SNEGSKA (reference sequence).

The rearrangement joins TRBV20-1 to TRBJ2-5; 10 bases align to TRBD2. J lost 0 bases, V lost 1 base, and 11 bases had no gene match. Germline values: CDR1 DFQATT, CDR2 SNEGSKA (reference sequence). CDR3 length equals 18 residues. The CDR3 here is CSARASSGRHRYQETQYF. CDR3 DNA: TGCAGTGCTAGAGCCTCTAGCGGGAGACACCGATACCAAGAGACCCAGTACTTC.

The J gene is TRBJ2-2, the V gene TRBV5-1; 8 bases agree with TRBD1. V was clipped by 0 bases and J by 1 base; unmatched bases: 2. The CDR3 extends over 16 amino acids. The germline V gene has CDR1 SGHRS and CDR2 YFSETQ. CDR3 bases: TGCGCCAGCAGCTTGGCCGGACAGGGGAACACCGGGGAGCTGTTTTTT. It translates to CASSLAGQGNTGELFF.

The sample holds a few counts of this clonotype. The chain links TRBV5-1 to TRBJ2-2; D perhaps matches TRBD2 (5 bases). Trimming removed 1 base at V and 3 bases at J, with 7 bases between. The CDR3 has 14 residues. CDR1 and CDR2 (germline): SGHRS, YFSETQ. The CDR3 nucleotides read TGCGCCAGCAGCTTGTACGGGGACACCGGGGAGCTGTTTTTT. Encoded protein: CASSLYGDTGELFF.

This clonotype has only a few counts. The V call is TRBV20-1, the J call TRBJ2-1; 8 bases line up with TRBD1. Germline loops: CDR1 DFQATT, CDR2 SNEGSKA (reference sequence). V shed 3 bases, J shed 6 bases, and the junction held 7 bases outside the gene matches. The CDR3 runs 14 residues. The CDR3 coding sequence is TGCAGTGCTAGCCGGACAGGGAAGTTCAATGAGCAGTTCTTC. Translated, it gives CSASRTGKFNEQFF.

This clonotype has ten or more counts. V gene TRBV20-1 combines with J gene TRBJ2-3; D might be TRBD2 (6 bases). V was shortened by 4 bases and J by 2 bases, with 16 bases between the two germline ends. The germline CDR1 and CDR2 sequences are DFQATT and SNEGSKA (reference sequence). This CDR3 comprises 15 residues. The CDR3 region is CSANRLSGSTDTQYF. The CDR3 bases are TGCAGTGCTAATCGACTGAGCGGGTCCACAGATACGCAGTATTTT.

This clonotype occurred a few times. The genes are TRBV28 and TRBJ1-2; D remains unclear. V shed 5 bases and J shed 10 bases, with 8 bases lying between them. The CDR3 consists of 10 residues. Germline V lookup: CDR1 MDHEN, CDR2 SYDVKM. CDR3 coding DNA: TGTGCCAGCAGTGCAGGAGTCTACACCTTC. Translation: CASSAGVYTF.

The chain has TRBV20-1 and TRBJ2-3, with 10 bases lining up with TRBD2. Trimming cost V 3 bases and J 2 bases; bases outside gene matches: 17. CDR1 and CDR2 (germline): DFQATT, SNEGSKA (reference sequence). The CDR3 spans 19 residues. The CDR3, as DNA: TGCAGTGCTAGTTCTACCATCAGGAAAGGACTAGCGGACACAGATACGCAGTATTTT. Translated, it gives CSASSTIRKGLADTDTQYF.

As concerns this clonotype: A much more abundant neighbour one base away suggests this may be a read error. V is TRBV20-1 and J is TRBJ2-3, with no clear D. The V end lost 6 bases, the J end lost 1 base, and 11 bases lay between the germline ends. CDR1 DFQATT and CDR2 SNEGSKA come from the germline V gene (reference sequence). The CDR3 runs to 13 residues. The CDR3 is CSAVCLGTDTQYF. CDR3 bases: TGCAGTGCGGTTTGTCTTGGCACAGATACGCAGTATTTT.

This clonotype was seen many times. This chain uses TRBV7-9 with TRBJ2-1; D uncertain. Per germline, CDR1 SEHNR and CDR2 FQNEAQ (reference sequence). Trimming removed 2 bases from V and 7 bases from J, with 15 bases in between. This CDR3 comprises 15 residues. CDR3 DNA sequence: TGTGCCAGCAGCTTATTGTCTGAAGCTCCAAATGAGCAGTTCTTC. This codes for CASSLLSEAPNEQFF.

The CDR3 coding sequence is TGTGCCAGCAGCTTATATCCAACTGGGAGTTCCTACAATGAGCAGTTCTTC. This codes for CASSLYPTGSSYNEQFF. V and J are TRBV11-2 and TRBJ2-1, with D maybe TRBD2 (5 bases). With 2 bases removed from V and 1 base from J, the gap between germline ends came to 15 bases. CDR1 and CDR2 from the germline V gene are SGHAT and FQNNGV. The CDR3 contains 17 residues.

In its sample, this clonotype was seen many times. The V and J genes are TRBV12-3 or TRBV12-4 and TRBJ1-2; D remains unclear. Between the trimmed V and J ends, which lost 3 bases and 6 bases, there was a span of 8 bases. CDR3 length: 12 amino acids. CDR3 region: CASSFDGDGYTF. In nucleotides, the CDR3 is TGTGCCAGCAGTTTCGACGGGGATGGCTACACCTTC.

There are many counts of this clonotype. This chain joins TRBV5-1 and TRBJ2-7, with D uncertain. The CDR3 contains 14 residues. V was shortened by 2 bases and J by 4 bases, with 13 bases between the two germline ends. The germline V gene has CDR1 SGHRS and CDR2 YFSETQ. CDR3 in amino acids: CASSFIGSEYEQYF. The CDR3 DNA reads as TGCGCCAGCAGCTTTATTGGAAGCGAGTACGAGCAGTACTTC.

This clonotype has more than one count but fewer than ten. The chain carries TRBV5-1 and TRBJ1-4; D remains ambiguous. Germline CDR1 reads SGHRS; CDR2 reads YFSETQ. CDR3 length equals 13 residues. Trimming removed 4 bases at V and 8 bases at J, with 12 bases between. The CDR3 DNA is TGCGCCAGCAGCCTGACCATGAAGGAAAAACTGTTTTTT. Translating gives CASSLTMKEKLFF.

This clonotype was counted ten times or more. The gene calls are TRBV5-1 and TRBJ2-2; D unclear. This CDR3 contains 13 residues. V dropped 0 bases and J dropped 6 bases, with 6 bases sitting between them. Germline CDR1 reads SGHRS; CDR2 reads YFSETQ. CDR3 sequence: CASSLAESGELFF. As DNA, the CDR3 is TGCGCCAGCAGCTTGGCGGAATCCGGGGAGCTGTTTTTT.

This clonotype was counted only a few times. The chain couples TRBV7-6 to TRBJ2-3, with no clear D. Trimming shortened V by 5 bases and J by 3 bases, and 21 bases separated the two germline ends. The CDR3 is 17 amino acids. Germline-derived CDR1 and CDR2 are SGHVS and FNYEAQ. CDR3 amino acids: CASSPTSFSLGTDTQYF. CDR3 nucleotide sequence: TGTGCCAGCAGCCCCACCTCCTTTTCCCTCGGGACAGATACGCAGTATTTT. Using reference TRBV7-6 and TRBJ2-3 for the parts outside the CDR3, the full variable domain is GAGVSQSPRYKVTKRGQDVALRCDPISGHVSLYWYRQALGQGPEFLTYFNYEAQQDKSGLPNDRFSAERPEGSISTLTIQRTEQRDSAMYRCASSPTSFSLGTDTQYFGPGTRLTVL.

This clonotype was seen at least ten times. The chain carries TRBV6-5 and TRBJ2-5; D unclear. This CDR3 is 14 amino acids long. The germline V gene has CDR1 MNHEY and CDR2 SVGAGI. The V end lost 2 bases, the J end lost 5 bases, and 12 bases lay between the germline ends. The CDR3 is CASSYGQIEETQYF. CDR3 nucleotide sequence: TGTGCCAGCAGTTACGGCCAAATAGAGGAGACCCAGTACTTC.

About this clonotype itself: Just one base apart from a much larger clone, this may be a read error. The chain joins TRBV5-1 to TRBJ2-3; D might be TRBD1 or TRBD2, each matching 5 bases. CDR1 and CDR2 from the germline V gene are SGHRS and YFSETQ. This CDR3 comprises 14 residues. Trimming pared 6 bases from V and 5 bases from J, leaving 16 bases between. DNA for the CDR3: TGCGCCAGCAAACTAGTCTCGGACATAGATACGCAGTATTTT. Translating gives CASKLVSDIDTQYF.

In this sample, this clonotype turned up many times. The chain couples TRBV12-3 or TRBV12-4 to TRBJ2-7; D gene uncertain. This CDR3 region has 12 residues. Trimming stripped 3 bases from V and 4 bases from J, with 7 bases between. The CDR3 loop is CASSFSVYEQYF. The CDR3 DNA reads as TGTGCCAGCAGTTTTTCTGTGTACGAGCAGTACTTC.

This clonotype was seen more than once but under ten times. The chain employs TRBV28 and TRBJ2-5; D is tentatively TRBD1 or TRBD2 (5 bases each). Trimming pared 8 bases from V and 3 bases from J, leaving 19 bases between. This CDR3 has 15 amino acids. Germline V gene sequence: CDR1 MDHEN, CDR2 SYDVKM. The CDR3: CASRPPGTGKETQYF. CDR3 bases: TGTGCCAGCCGACCACCCGGGACCGGAAAAGAGACCCAGTACTTC.

The table lists this clonotype with a few counts. V is TRBV20-1 and J is TRBJ2-4; the match to TRBD1 covers 8 bases. The junction had 15 bases not matched to a gene; V was cut back by 5 bases and J by 0 bases. This CDR3 is 18 amino acids long. Germline CDR1 is DFQATT and CDR2 is SNEGSKA (reference sequence). The CDR3 region is CSARPDREGGLAKNIQYF. Written as DNA, the CDR3 is TGCAGTGCTCGACCGGACAGGGAAGGAGGGCTAGCCAAAAACATTCAGTACTTC.

This clonotype was seen repeatedly, ten times or more. J is TRBJ1-2 and V is TRBV3-1, with D hard to call. This CDR3 comprises 15 residues. The ends were cut back, 6 bases at V and 6 bases at J, with 20 bases in the middle. Germline V gene lookup returns CDR1 LGHDT and CDR2 YNNKEL (reference sequence). The CDR3 here is CASSPIIRAVNGYTF. The CDR3 DNA reads TGTGCCAGCAGTCCCATCATTCGGGCAGTGAATGGCTACACCTTC.

At least ten counts were recorded for this clonotype. V gene TRBV20-1 combines with J gene TRBJ2-3; 7 bases match TRBD2. Germline V gene sequence: CDR1 DFQATT, CDR2 SNEGSKA (reference sequence). This CDR3 spans 15 amino acids. Germline trimming cut 3 bases from V and 6 bases from J; bases unmatched to any gene: 12. The CDR3 sequence is CSASGTRGSSDTQYF. CDR3 sequence (DNA): TGCAGTGCTAGTGGAACGCGGGGGTCCTCCGATACGCAGTATTTT.

This clonotype appeared many times. This rearrangement joins TRBV5-1 to TRBJ1-3; D is perhaps TRBD1 (5 bases). The CDR3 sequence is 14 residues long. V was pared by 0 bases and J by 3 bases, with 7 bases between. The V gene's germline CDR1 is SGHRS and CDR2 YFSETQ. CDR3 sequence reads: CASSLGQYGNTIYF. The CDR3, as DNA: TGCGCCAGCAGCTTGGGACAGTATGGAAACACCATATATTTT.

There are many counts of this clonotype. The V gene is TRBV5-1, the J gene TRBJ2-1, with 7 bases fitting TRBD1. This CDR3 is 18 amino acids long. The junction had 18 bases not matched to a gene; V was cut back by 1 base and J by 8 bases. Germline-derived CDR1 and CDR2 are SGHRS and YFSETQ. In DNA, the CDR3 is TGCGCCAGCAGCTTGCTACAACGATCTAGGGGGCTCAGGGATGAGCAGTTCTTC. Its translation is CASSLLQRSRGLRDEQFF.

This chain connects TRBV7-9 to TRBJ2-5; 7 nucleotides line up with TRBD2. The V and J ends lost 5 bases and 3 bases, in that order; junction bases with no gene match: 6. Germline-derived CDR1 and CDR2 are SEHNR and FQNEAQ (reference sequence). CDR3 length equals 14 residues. CDR3 DNA sequence: TGTGCCAGCAGCGGACTAGTGACGGAAGAGACCCAGTACTTC. It translates to CASSGLVTEETQYF.

The gene calls are TRBV5-1 and TRBJ2-1, with a tentative D call TRBD1 (6 bases). The CDR3 spans 17 residues. Per the germline V gene, CDR1 is SGHRS and CDR2 is YFSETQ. Trimming left V 0 bases short and J 6 bases short, with 19 bases between. In DNA, the CDR3 is TGCGCCAGCAGCTTGGGGGGGCTGGGCGGAGGATCCAATGAGCAGTTCTTC. This gives the protein CASSLGGLGGGSNEQFF. Together with reference TRBV5-1 and TRBJ2-1, the CDR3 gives the full variable domain: KAGVTQTPRYLIKTRGQQVTLSCSPISGHRSVSWYQQTPGQGLQFLFEYFSETQRNKGNFPGRFSGRQFSNSRSEMNVSTLELGDSALYLCASSLGGLGGGSNEQFFGPGTRLTVL.